One sample yielded the 20 T cell receptor beta chains listed below, sequenced in a study of shared clonotypes between healthy human individuals (dated by TCRdb to the early 2020s). Libraries were constructed by the immunoSEQ multiplex PCR assay. TCRdb carries this immuneACCESS record with in-frame sequences only. Its versions omit some clonotypes, under half of them owing to an unresolved V gene in the studies checked, with the rest unexplained. The sample table shows around 480,000 clones, and approximately 79% are seen once. Together, the top ten hold around 13% of the sample. The sample consisted of PBMCs. These receptors originate from a woman aged 40 to 49 in good health. Some clones in this sample may be carry-over from other donors' samples.

The chain joins TRBV30 to TRBJ2-3; 12 bases line up with TRBD2. Germline CDR1 and CDR2: GTSNPN and SVGIG (reference sequence). V lost 3 bases to trimming and J lost 4 bases; unmatched junction nucleotides: 8. The length of the CDR3 is 16 residues. This CDR3 is CAWRLGLAGLADTQYF. CDR3 nucleotides: TGTGCCTGGAGACTCGGACTAGCGGGATTGGCAGATACGCAGTATTTT.

The V call is TRBV2, the J call TRBJ1-1, with D possibly matching TRBD1 (6 bases). The CDR3 consists of 13 residues. Germline CDR1 and CDR2: SNHLY and FYNNEI. CDR3 DNA sequence: TGTGCGGGGGCGCCTGCATGTAACACTGAAGCTTTCTTT. It encodes CAGAPACNTEAFF.

This clone was observed a single time. This chain connects TRBV5-1 to TRBJ2-1, with D possibly matching TRBD2 (6 bases). V was clipped by 5 bases and J by 0 bases, with 21 bases between them. CDR1 SGHRS and CDR2 YFSETQ come from the germline V gene. The CDR3 runs 18 residues. CDR3 sequence (DNA): TGCGCCAGCAGTCCGGGACCTGGGGGGAGGAGCTCCTACAATGAGCAGTTCTTC. It is translated as CASSPGPGGRSSYNEQFF. Combining the CDR3 with reference TRBV5-1 and TRBJ2-1 gives the whole variable domain KAGVTQTPRYLIKTRGQQVTLSCSPISGHRSVSWYQQTPGQGLQFLFEYFSETQRNKGNFPGRFSGRQFSNSRSEMNVSTLELGDSALYLCASSPGPGGRSSYNEQFFGPGTRLTVL.

As concerns this clone: A read error may explain this, as a much larger clone is one base away. The V call is TRBV11-1, the J call TRBJ1-1; D unresolved. In germline, CDR1 is SGHAT, CDR2 FQDESV (reference sequence). The CDR3 totals 13 residues. V lost 0 bases and J 1 base, leaving 3 bases between the germline ends. The CDR3 coding sequence is TGTGCCAGCAGCTTAGCAGGGAACACTGAAGCTTTCTTT. Encoded protein: CASSLAGNTEAFF.

This clone was detected once. The rearrangement joins TRBV28 to TRBJ1-2, with D uncertain. V was pared by 2 bases and J by 8 bases, with 9 bases between. Germline values: CDR1 MDHEN, CDR2 SYDVKM. The CDR3 totals 12 residues. DNA for the CDR3: TGTGCCAGCAGTTTAGCGGGTAGGGGCTACACCTTC. This encodes CASSLAGRGYTF.

The chain carries TRBV5-4 and TRBJ1-2; maybe TRBD1 (6 bases). This CDR3 contains 15 residues. Trimming took off 4 bases at V and 8 bases at J, with 21 bases between the two ends. CDR1 and CDR2 from the germline V gene are SGHNT and YYREEE (reference sequence). CDR3 sequence reads: CASSAKSLGAEGYTF. The CDR3 nucleotides read TGTGCCAGCAGCGCCAAATCGTTGGGGGCGGAAGGCTACACCTTC.

The chain carries TRBV5-1 and TRBJ2-2; 7 positions agree with TRBD2. In germline, CDR1 is SGHRS, CDR2 YFSETQ. V shed 6 bases, J shed 3 bases, and the junction held 11 bases outside the gene matches. CDR3 size: 16 residues. The CDR3, as DNA: TGCGCCAGCACCGTGGGAGGGGCGGAATACACCGGGGAGCTGTTTTTT. It encodes CASTVGGAEYTGELFF.

This clone showed up just once. The chain carries TRBV10-1 and TRBJ1-1; tentatively, D is TRBD1 (5 bases). The CDR3 length is 13 residues. Trimming took off 2 bases at V and 10 bases at J, with 14 bases between the two ends. Germline assignment: CDR1 WNHNN and CDR2 SYGVQD (reference sequence). CDR3 region: CASSEGAGFVAFF. The CDR3 DNA reads as TGCGCCAGCAGTGAGGGGGCAGGATTCGTAGCTTTCTTT.

The V and J genes are TRBV11-1 and TRBJ2-2; the D gene is possibly TRBD1 (5 bases). The CDR3 sequence is 14 residues long. Germline V gene data show CDR1 as SGHAT and CDR2 as FQDESV (reference sequence). With 2 bases removed from V and 4 bases from J, the gap between germline ends came to 8 bases. The DNA of the CDR3 is TGTGCCAGCAGCTTACAGGGAAGCACCGGGGAGCTGTTTTTT. Translating it yields CASSLQGSTGELFF.

The chain links TRBV19 to TRBJ2-1; 9 bases are shared with TRBD2. In germline, CDR1 is LNHDA, CDR2 SQIVND (reference sequence). V lost 4 bases to trimming and J lost 11 bases; unmatched junction nucleotides: 9. The CDR3 consists of 14 residues. The CDR3 reads CASSTPGLAPQQFF. CDR3 in DNA: TGTGCCAGTAGTACCCCGGGACTAGCTCCCCAGCAGTTCTTC. Full variable domain (remainder filled in from reference TRBV19 and TRBJ2-1): DGGITQSPKYLFRKEGQNVTLSCEQNLNHDAMYWYRQDPGQGLRLIYYSQIVNDFQKGDIAEGYSVSREKKESFPLTVTSAQKNPTAFYLCASSTPGLAPQQFFGPGTRLTVL.

This clone showed up just a few times. The chain is built from TRBV30 and TRBJ1-4, with D uncertain. Deletions cut 3 bases from V and 7 bases from J, with 9 bases between. The CDR3 contains 12 residues. The germline V gene has CDR1 GTSNPN and CDR2 SVGIG (reference sequence). This CDR3 is CAWRTVGEKLFF. The CDR3, as DNA: TGTGCCTGGAGGACGGTGGGTGAAAAACTGTTTTTT.

The chain's CDR3 is CASSPNRGRNYGYTF. The CDR3 DNA sequence: TGTGCCAGCAGCCCCAACAGGGGTAGGAACTATGGCTACACCTTC. This rearrangement joins TRBV27 to TRBJ1-2; 7 nucleotides line up with TRBD1. V was clipped by 6 bases and J by 2 bases; unmatched bases: 9. CDR1 and CDR2 (germline): MNHEY, SMNVEV (reference sequence). The CDR3 is made up of 15 amino acids.

J is TRBJ1-5 and V is TRBV4-2; weak D call: TRBD1 (5 bases). V was clipped by 3 bases and J by 4 bases, with 19 bases between them. In germline, CDR1 is LGHNA, CDR2 YNFKEQ. This CDR3 spans 17 amino acids. DNA of the CDR3: TGTGCCAGCAGCCATTACATCCGAGGCAGGGAGAATCAGCCCCAGCATTTT. Amino acids: CASSHYIRGRENQPQHF.

This clone was found once. The chain links TRBV11-2 to TRBJ2-1; 9 bases are a match to TRBD2. Germline V gene data show CDR1 as SGHAT and CDR2 as FQNNGV. The V segment lost 2 bases and the J segment 6 bases; nucleotides outside the gene matches: 5. The CDR3 covers 15 residues. CDR3 sequence: CASSLLAGGINEQFF. CDR3 bases: TGTGCCAGCAGCTTATTGGCGGGAGGGATCAATGAGCAGTTCTTC.

The rearrangement uses TRBV6-5 and TRBJ2-7; D tentatively reads TRBD1 or TRBD2 (5 bases each). Germline CDR1 MNHEY, CDR2 SVGAGI. Trimming stripped 2 bases from V and 5 bases from J, with 19 bases between. CDR3 size: 16 residues. CDR3 nucleotides: TGTGCCAGCAGTTACACGGGACCAAAACCCCCCCACGAGCAGTACTTC. Its protein is CASSYTGPKPPHEQYF.

Many counts were recorded for this clone. V and J are TRBV25-1 and TRBJ1-4, with D perhaps matching TRBD1 (6 bases). V was trimmed by 4 bases and J by 14 bases, leaving 14 bases between them. The CDR3 spans 12 residues. The germline V gene has CDR1 MGHDK and CDR2 SYGVNS. The CDR3 DNA follows: TGTGCCAGCAGTGGTCGGTCAGGACAGCTGTTTTTT. It is translated as CASSGRSGQLFF.

The chain links TRBV7-8 to TRBJ1-1; the D is unclear. CDR3 length: 13 residues. Germline lookup yields CDR1 SGHVS and CDR2 FQNEAQ. Trimming cost V 1 base and J 6 bases, with 9 bases left between them. This chain's CDR3 is CASSLGGFPEAFF. The CDR3, as DNA: TGTGCCAGCAGCTTAGGAGGTTTCCCTGAAGCTTTCTTT.

This chain joins TRBV7-2 and TRBJ2-1; 7 positions agree with TRBD2. Germline V lookup: CDR1 SGHTA, CDR2 FQGNSA. The CDR3 is 17 residues long. V was clipped by 2 bases and J by 7 bases; unmatched bases: 14. DNA of the CDR3: TGTGCCAGCAGCTTATCGTATCAGGTAGCGGGTGGGAATGAGCAGTTCTTC. Amino acid sequence: CASSLSYQVAGGNEQFF.

V and J are TRBV18 and TRBJ2-3, with 8 bases that match TRBD2. CDR1 and CDR2 (germline): KGHSH, LQKENI. There are 16 residues in the CDR3. V lost 3 bases, J lost 2 bases, and 7 bases stayed unmatched. The CDR3 loop reads CASSPSSGRSTDTQYF. Here the CDR3 DNA reads TGTGCCAGCTCACCGTCGAGCGGGAGATCCACAGATACGCAGTATTTT.

The genes are TRBV7-9 and TRBJ2-3; D is unclear. V shed 6 bases and J shed 0 bases, with 10 bases lying between them. Germline assignment: CDR1 SEHNR and CDR2 FQNEAQ (reference sequence). This CDR3 is built from 14 residues. CDR3 region: CASRASSSTDTQYF. CDR3 sequence (DNA): TGTGCCAGCAGAGCCAGCTCGAGCACAGATACGCAGTATTTT.